This TCR beta chain was recorded in a study of technical replicates of blood from a handful of donors (dated by TCRdb to 2017 to 2019). Looking up the germline V gene (reference sequence) yields CDR1 GTSNPN and CDR2 SVGIG. The cysteine opens and the phenylalanine closes a CDR3 of 16 amino acids. Here the CDR3 DNA is all that survives: 48 bases in frame from base 1. V loses 3 bases of germline sequence and J loses 0 bases, and the interval between the two ends is 14 bases. Receptor libraries were prepared by the immunoSEQ multiplex PCR assay. As stored in TCRdb, this immuneACCESS dataset retains in-frame rearrangements with V and J assigned. A fraction of the clones does not appear; measured against another copy, unresolved V genes explain less than half of the discrepancy, and the remainder lacks a known reason. Counted in this sample were 80,000 to 90,000 clones; just under 95% of them appeared once. The leading ten clones occupy 0.2% to 0.3% of the sample.

Concerning this clone: Its antigen is still unknown. No base quality information exists; no much larger clone differs at one position.

This TCR derives from a human donor in good health. Source material: T cells isolated from PBMCs. The receptor chain draws on TRBV30 and TRBJ1-4; there is no confident call for the D gene. Here the CDR3 is given as CAWSLVRSATNEKLFF. Here is the DNA: TGTGCCTGGAGCCTTGTGAGGAGTGCAACTAATGAAAAACTGTTTTTT.